Listed below are T cell receptor beta chains from one sample, sequenced in a study of T cells after yellow fever vaccination. One entry per CDR3 protein, called by TCRdb with MiXCR from the 5' RACE reads. Altogether roughly 150,000 distinct CDR3 sequences are present, 6.5% to 8.5% being singletons, with the ten largest covering 2.5%. This specimen consisted of CD4+ T cells sorted from PBMCs, obtained around 5 days after the first yellow fever vaccination. The receptors originated from a man in his late teens or twenties who received the YFV17D yellow fever vaccine. Each CDR3 is given with its conserved first and last residue. The D gene is left open where the match is weak. The size entry is marked missing in some rows and otherwise reads once, few, many or a size class.

CDR3 DNA: TGCGCCAGCAGCCTGGAGGGGAGGGAATGGACAGATACGCAGTATTTT
CDR3 protein: CASSLEGREWTDTQYF
J gene: TRBJ2-3
clone size: many
V gene: TRBV5-1
D gene: TRBD2

CDR3 DNA: TGCTGTGCTAGAGCTCCCGCGGGACAGGGGATGAGGCAAGAGACCCAGTACTTC
CDR3 protein: CCARAPAGQGMRQETQYF
J gene: TRBJ2-5
clone size: NA
V gene: TRBV20-1
D gene: TRBD1

CDR3 DNA: TGTGCCAGCAGCAGAACTAGCGGGGGGGCTGACGAGCAGTACTTC
CDR3 protein: CASSRTSGGADEQYF
J gene: TRBJ2-7
clone size: many
V gene: TRBV7-9
D gene: TRBD2

CDR3 DNA: TGTGCCAGCAGCTTGGGGTTTAGACAGCCCCAGCATTTT
CDR3 protein: CASSLGFRQPQHF
J gene: TRBJ1-5
clone size: many
V gene: TRBV7-8
D gene: NA

CDR3 DNA: TGTGCCAGCAGCTCACCTTCGGGAAGCCACAATGAGCAGTTCTTC
CDR3 protein: CASSSPSGSHNEQFF
J gene: TRBJ2-1
clone size: few
V gene: TRBV7-2
D gene: NA

CDR3 DNA: TGTGCCAGCAGGGGGGACGCAGATACGCAGTATTTT
CDR3 protein: CASRGDADTQYF
J gene: TRBJ2-3
clone size: few
V gene: TRBV6-5
D gene: NA

CDR3 DNA: TGTGCCAGCAGCCCCAACGGCGTCATCTCGGCAAACACCATATATTTT
CDR3 protein: CASSPNGVISANTIYF
J gene: TRBJ1-3
clone size: NA
V gene: TRBV6-1
D gene: NA

CDR3 DNA: TGTGCCAGCAGCTTAGCAGGGGCTGACAATCAGCCCCAGCATTTT
CDR3 protein: CASSLAGADNQPQHF
J gene: TRBJ1-5
clone size: few
V gene: TRBV7-9
D gene: NA

CDR3 DNA: TGTGCCAGCAGCCCCCTGACAGGGTTCGAGCAGTACTTC
CDR3 protein: CASSPLTGFEQYF
J gene: TRBJ2-7
clone size: many
V gene: TRBV7-2
D gene: TRBD1

CDR3 DNA: TGTGCCAGCTCACCACAGGGAGGGAGGGGTGAAGCTTTCTTT
CDR3 protein: CASSPQGGRGEAFF
J gene: TRBJ1-1
clone size: many
V gene: TRBV18
D gene: NA

CDR3 DNA: TGTGCCAGCAGTTTGTGGGGAGGGAATGAGCAGTTCTTC
CDR3 protein: CASSLWGGNEQFF
J gene: TRBJ2-1
clone size: many
V gene: TRBV28
D gene: TRBD2

CDR3 DNA: TGTGCCAGCAGCTTAAAACAGGACCGGGGATTCATTCAGTACTTC
CDR3 protein: CASSLKQDRGFIQYF
J gene: TRBJ2-4
clone size: few
V gene: TRBV7-3
D gene: NA

CDR3 DNA: TGCGCCAGCAGTCGACAGGGAGGATATGAAAAACTGTTTTTT
CDR3 protein: CASSRQGGYEKLFF
J gene: TRBJ1-4
clone size: many
V gene: TRBV5-1
D gene: TRBD1

CDR3 DNA: TGTGCCAGCTCCCTAACGAAGGACACTGAAGCTTTCTTT
CDR3 protein: CASSLTKDTEAFF
J gene: TRBJ1-1
clone size: few
V gene: TRBV18
D gene: NA

CDR3 DNA: TGTGCCAGCGGCCAAAACAGGGCTAAGAATTCACCCCTCCACTTT
CDR3 protein: CASGQNRAKNSPLHF
J gene: TRBJ1-6
clone size: many
V gene: TRBV6-1
D gene: NA

CDR3 DNA: TGTGCCAGCAGCTCTACCGGACAGGGTCGACGGGTCGAAGCTTTCTTT
CDR3 protein: CASSSTGQGRRVEAFF
J gene: TRBJ1-1
clone size: NA
V gene: TRBV11-3
D gene: TRBD1

CDR3 DNA: TGTGCCAGCAGCCAAGGGCACTTAGGGGAGACCCAGTACTTC
CDR3 protein: CASSQGHLGETQYF
J gene: TRBJ2-5
clone size: many
V gene: TRBV3-1
D gene: NA

CDR3 DNA: TGTGCCATCAGTGATCAGGGGGGAGGTGTGCACATTCAGTACTTC
CDR3 protein: CAISDQGGGVHIQYF
J gene: TRBJ2-4
clone size: many
V gene: TRBV10-3
D gene: NA

CDR3 DNA: TGTGCCAGCAGTGAAACGAACAGTTGGAGCAATCAGCCCCAGCATTTT
CDR3 protein: CASSETNSWSNQPQHF
J gene: TRBJ1-5
clone size: many
V gene: TRBV25-1
D gene: NA

CDR3 DNA: TGTGCCAGCAGCTCCCCGACTACGGCGGGCGGGGAGCTGTTTTTT
CDR3 protein: CASSSPTTAGGELFF
J gene: TRBJ2-2
clone size: many
V gene: TRBV7-2
D gene: NA

CDR3 DNA: TGCGCCAGCAGCTTGATAGGGAACCAGCCCCAGCATTTT
CDR3 protein: CASSLIGNQPQHF
J gene: TRBJ1-5
clone size: many
V gene: TRBV5-1
D gene: NA

CDR3 DNA: TGTGCCAGCAGCTCCGGACAGGGGAAAGGCAATGAGCAGTTCTTC
CDR3 protein: CASSSGQGKGNEQFF
J gene: TRBJ2-1
clone size: few
V gene: TRBV7-2
D gene: TRBD1

CDR3 DNA: TGCAGTGCTAGCACAGGCCAAAAAGCTTTCTTT
CDR3 protein: CSASTGQKAFF
J gene: TRBJ1-1
clone size: many
V gene: TRBV20-1
D gene: NA

CDR3 DNA: TGTGCCAGCAGGGGGACTAGTTCCGCCGGGGAGCTGTTTTTT
CDR3 protein: CASRGTSSAGELFF
J gene: TRBJ2-2
clone size: NA
V gene: TRBV5-4
D gene: TRBD2

CDR3 DNA: TGTGCCAGCAGCTTAGAGATAGGGGTGGAGACCCAGTACTTC
CDR3 protein: CASSLEIGVETQYF
J gene: TRBJ2-5
clone size: many
V gene: TRBV7-2
D gene: NA

CDR3 DNA: TGTGCCTGGAGCCGACGATTACGGGACCAAGAGACCCAGTACTTC
CDR3 protein: CAWSRRLRDQETQYF
J gene: TRBJ2-5
clone size: NA
V gene: TRBV30
D gene: NA

CDR3 DNA: TGTGCCAGCAGCTTCAAAGGGATCGAAAACATTCAGTACTTC
CDR3 protein: CASSFKGIENIQYF
J gene: TRBJ2-4
clone size: many
V gene: TRBV5-6
D gene: NA

CDR3 DNA: TGCGCCAGCAGCCCACGAACCCGACGGGCAGATACGCAGTATTTT
CDR3 protein: CASSPRTRRADTQYF
J gene: TRBJ2-3
clone size: many
V gene: TRBV5-1
D gene: NA

CDR3 DNA: TGTGCTAGTGGTTTGGACGGGACAGGGTCCGGCTACACCTTC
CDR3 protein: CASGLDGTGSGYTF
J gene: TRBJ1-2
clone size: few
V gene: TRBV12-5
D gene: TRBD1

CDR3 DNA: TGTGCCAGCAGTTCCCCAGCGGGGGGAGGAACAGATACGCAGTATTTT
CDR3 protein: CASSSPAGGGTDTQYF
J gene: TRBJ2-3
clone size: many
V gene: TRBV12-3/TRBV12-4
D gene: TRBD2

CDR3 DNA: TGTGCCAGCAGCCCGTCGGCATTGGGGGAGCTGTTTTTT
CDR3 protein: CASSPSALGELFF
J gene: TRBJ2-2
clone size: many
V gene: TRBV11-3
D gene: NA

CDR3 DNA: TGTGCCAGCAGCTTGAAACAGGGGGTATGGAATTCACCCCTCCACTTT
CDR3 protein: CASSLKQGVWNSPLHF
J gene: TRBJ1-6
clone size: NA
V gene: TRBV5-4
D gene: TRBD1

CDR3 DNA: TGCGCCAGCAGCCATCGGGACATCGGGGGACTCTCTGGAAACACCATATATTTT
CDR3 protein: CASSHRDIGGLSGNTIYF
J gene: TRBJ1-3
clone size: many
V gene: TRBV4-3
D gene: NA

CDR3 DNA: TGTGCCAGCAGCTTAGCATGGACCGAAGCTTTCTTT
CDR3 protein: CASSLAWTEAFF
J gene: TRBJ1-1
clone size: many
V gene: TRBV7-2
D gene: NA

CDR3 DNA: TGCGCCAGCAGTCCAAGGCCCCGCTATGGCTACACCTTC
CDR3 protein: CASSPRPRYGYTF
J gene: TRBJ1-2
clone size: many
V gene: TRBV10-2
D gene: NA

CDR3 DNA: TGCGCCAGCAGTCCCTACGGGGGAAATGAGCAGTTCTTC
CDR3 protein: CASSPYGGNEQFF
J gene: TRBJ2-1
clone size: many
V gene: TRBV5-1
D gene: NA

CDR3 DNA: TGCGCCAGCAGCCCCCTTAGCGGGGGAAGCACAGATACGCAGTATTTT
CDR3 protein: CASSPLSGGSTDTQYF
J gene: TRBJ2-3
clone size: NA
V gene: TRBV5-1
D gene: TRBD2

CDR3 DNA: TGTGCCAGCAGCTCCAAGCAGGGTCAGGGCCTGAACACTGAAGCTTTCTTT
CDR3 protein: CASSSKQGQGLNTEAFF
J gene: TRBJ1-1
clone size: NA
V gene: TRBV7-2
D gene: NA

CDR3 DNA: TGTGCCAGCTCACCATCCGGGACTGCGCAGTCCCATGAGCAGTTCTTC
CDR3 protein: CASSPSGTAQSHEQFF
J gene: TRBJ2-1
clone size: many
V gene: TRBV18
D gene: NA

CDR3 DNA: TGTGCCAGCAGCTTGGTCGGGACAGGGAAAGAAGCTTTCTTT
CDR3 protein: CASSLVGTGKEAFF
J gene: TRBJ1-1
clone size: many
V gene: TRBV5-6
D gene: TRBD1

CDR3 DNA: TGTGCCAGCCAACAGGGGGCGAGTGAGACCCAGTACTTC
CDR3 protein: CASQQGASETQYF
J gene: TRBJ2-5
clone size: many
V gene: TRBV27
D gene: TRBD1

CDR3 DNA: TGCGCCAGCAGCTTTCTCGCGGGGGGGCCAGGGGAGACCCAGTACTTC
CDR3 protein: CASSFLAGGPGETQYF
J gene: TRBJ2-5
clone size: few
V gene: TRBV5-1
D gene: TRBD2

CDR3 DNA: TGCAGTGCTAGAGGGCACCTGCAAGAGACCCAGTACTTC
CDR3 protein: CSARGHLQETQYF
J gene: TRBJ2-5
clone size: NA
V gene: TRBV20-1
D gene: NA

CDR3 DNA: TGTGCCAGCAGGGAGCGGCGGGGCGAGCAGTACTTC
CDR3 protein: CASRERRGEQYF
J gene: TRBJ2-7
clone size: many
V gene: TRBV6-5
D gene: NA

CDR3 DNA: TGTGCCAGCACTCCGGGTAGCGGGGGGGCATATGAGCAGTTCTTC
CDR3 protein: CASTPGSGGAYEQFF
J gene: TRBJ2-1
clone size: NA
V gene: TRBV12-3/TRBV12-4
D gene: TRBD2

CDR3 DNA: TGTGCCAGCAGCTTAAAGTTCGGGGATACGCAGTATTTT
CDR3 protein: CASSLKFGDTQYF
J gene: TRBJ2-3
clone size: NA
V gene: TRBV7-2
D gene: NA

CDR3 DNA: TGTACCATCACCTCACCTAGGCGGGGACTAGGATCCACAGATACGCAGTATTTT
CDR3 protein: CTITSPRRGLGSTDTQYF
J gene: TRBJ2-3
clone size: NA
V gene: TRBV3-1
D gene: TRBD2

CDR3 DNA: TGCAGTGCGACCGGGACAAGGGTATACAATGAGCAGTTCTTC
CDR3 protein: CSATGTRVYNEQFF
J gene: TRBJ2-1
clone size: many
V gene: TRBV20-1
D gene: NA